This T cell receptor beta chain was identified in a study of early T cells in non-severe SARS-CoV-2 infection. Individual cDNA molecules received unique molecular identifiers during library preparation. One entry per CDR3 protein, called by TCRdb with MiXCR from the 5' RACE reads. In the table there are 70,000 to 85,000 distinct CDR3 sequences, roughly an eighth of which are singletons. This CDR3 region has 16 residues. Germline-derived CDR1 and CDR2 are SGHRS and YFSETQ. V lost 3 bases to trimming and J lost 4 bases; unmatched junction nucleotides: 10. The table lists this clonotype with a few counts.

This chain joins TRBV5-1 and TRBJ2-1, with TRBD2 matching over 7 bases. The sequence was collected from an adult who was a healthcare worker with PCR-confirmed SARS-CoV-2 infection or an uninfected control (not recorded which). The specimen was whole blood. CDR3 in amino acids: CASSYLAGGRYNEQFF. The CDR3, as DNA: TGCGCCAGCAGCTACTTAGCGGGCGGGCGATACAATGAGCAGTTCTTC.